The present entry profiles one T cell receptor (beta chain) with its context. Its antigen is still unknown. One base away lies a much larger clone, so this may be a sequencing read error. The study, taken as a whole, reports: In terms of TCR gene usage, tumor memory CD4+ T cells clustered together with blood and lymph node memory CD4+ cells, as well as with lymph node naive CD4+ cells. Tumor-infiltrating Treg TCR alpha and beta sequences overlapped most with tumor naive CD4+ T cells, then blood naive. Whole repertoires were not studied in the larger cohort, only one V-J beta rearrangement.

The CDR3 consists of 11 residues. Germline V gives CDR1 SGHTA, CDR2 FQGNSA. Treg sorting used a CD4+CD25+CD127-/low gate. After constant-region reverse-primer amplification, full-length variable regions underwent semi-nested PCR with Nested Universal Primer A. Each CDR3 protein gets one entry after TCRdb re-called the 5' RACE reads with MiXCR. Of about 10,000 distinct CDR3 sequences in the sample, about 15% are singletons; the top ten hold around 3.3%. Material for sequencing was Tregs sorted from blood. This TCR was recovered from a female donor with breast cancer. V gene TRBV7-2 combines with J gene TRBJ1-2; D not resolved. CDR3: CASSLYYCYTF. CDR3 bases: TGTGCCAGCAGCTTATACTATTGCTACACCTTC.